These 31 T cell receptor beta chains originate from one sample sequenced in a study of identical twins. From the 5' RACE reads, TCRdb called clonotypes with MiXCR, one entry per CDR3 protein. Of more than 250,000 distinct CDR3 sequences listed, 8% to 9% were seen once; the top ten hold over 2%. These data were also reused for a study on yellow fever vaccine responses in identical twins.

Sequenced material: memory (CD45RO+) T cells sorted from blood. Every receptor here comes from a woman between 18 and 29 years old in good health.

This clonotype was detected only a few times. J is TRBJ2-5 and V is TRBV5-6; no definite D call. The V and J ends lost 4 bases and 1 base respectively, with 17 bases between them. CDR1 and CDR2 (germline): SGHDT, YYEEEE. The CDR3 spans 16 residues. For the CDR3, the DNA is TGTGCCAGCAGCGGATTAGGTGTAGATCTCCAAGAGACCCAGTACTTC. Amino acid sequence: CASSGLGVDLQETQYF.

A word on this clonotype: With a much larger clone just one base away, this may be a read error. V and J are TRBV12-3 or TRBV12-4 and TRBJ2-1, with TRBD1 as a possible D gene (5 bases). CDR3 length: 14 residues. Between the trimmed V and J ends, which lost 8 bases and 3 bases, there was a span of 14 bases. The CDR3 reads CASAGLGSYNEQFF. The CDR3 DNA is TGTGCCAGCGCAGGGTTAGGCAGCTACAATGAGCAGTTCTTC.

This clonotype showed up just a few times. The V call is TRBV6-1, the J call TRBJ2-6; D may be TRBD1 (6 bases). This CDR3 contains 16 residues. V lost 6 bases to trimming and J lost 0 bases, with 12 bases between them. Per germline, CDR1 MNHNS and CDR2 SASEGT. For the CDR3, the DNA is TGTGCCAGCAGCGACAGGTTACGCTCTGGGGCCAACGTCCTGACTTTC. Translating gives CASSDRLRSGANVLTF.

This clonotype was seen many times. The genes are TRBV12-3 or TRBV12-4 and TRBJ1-2, with D possibly matching TRBD1 (5 bases). V gave up 5 bases and J gave up 5 bases, with 9 bases separating them. There are 12 residues in the CDR3. The CDR3 loop is CASSQTGYGYTF. The DNA of the CDR3 is TGTGCCAGCAGTCAAACAGGATATGGCTACACCTTC.

This chain uses TRBV4-1 with TRBJ1-2; D is unclear. The CDR3 consists of 16 residues. V was shortened by 1 base and J by 4 bases, with 16 bases between the two germline ends. The germline V gene has CDR1 MGHRA and CDR2 YSYEKL. For the CDR3, the DNA is TGCGCCAGCAGCCAAGTCGTTGGGGATCGGAGCTATGGCTACACCTTC. The encoded protein is CASSQVVGDRSYGYTF.

This clonotype was picked up many times. The V gene is TRBV7-6, the J gene TRBJ2-3; 9 positions match TRBD2. V was clipped by 5 bases and J by 0 bases; unmatched bases: 6. The CDR3 loop spans 16 amino acids. Germline loops: CDR1 SGHVS, CDR2 FNYEAQ. The CDR3: CASSTSGSYSTDTQYF. In nucleotides, the CDR3 is TGTGCCAGCAGCACTAGCGGGTCCTATAGCACAGATACGCAGTATTTT.

This clonotype was counted many times. The genes are TRBV5-1 and TRBJ2-1, with D possibly TRBD2 on 6 matching bases. V was clipped by 0 bases and J by 6 bases, with 10 bases between them. Germline CDR1 SGHRS, CDR2 YFSETQ. The CDR3 contains 14 residues. Here the CDR3 DNA reads TGCGCCAGCAGCTTGGGCGGGGTTAGCAATGAGCAGTTCTTC. It translates to CASSLGGVSNEQFF.

Ten or more counts support this clonotype. The CDR3 protein is CASSPGENEQFF. Here the CDR3 DNA reads TGTGCCAGCAGCCCAGGGGAGAATGAGCAGTTCTTC. The chain carries TRBV4-2 and TRBJ2-1, with D maybe TRBD1 (6 bases). This CDR3 contains 12 residues. V lost 4 bases and J lost 7, with 8 bases in between. Germline V CDR1 and CDR2: LGHNA, YNFKEQ.

This clonotype was counted between two and nine times. This chain joins TRBV7-8 and TRBJ2-5; 11 bases are shared with TRBD2. Germline V gene lookup returns CDR1 SGHVS and CDR2 FQNEAQ. J was trimmed by 0 bases and V by 4 bases; bases with no gene match: 4. The CDR3 is 16 amino acids. CDR3 residues: CASSSRGLADQETQYF. CDR3 bases: TGTGCCAGCAGCTCGAGGGGACTAGCGGACCAAGAGACCCAGTACTTC.

This clonotype was seen many times. The chain employs TRBV7-3 and TRBJ2-7; tentatively, D is TRBD1 or TRBD2 (6 bases each). Germline V CDR1 and CDR2: SGHTA, FQGTGA. V was shortened by 1 base and J by 4 bases, with 17 bases between the two germline ends. The CDR3 runs to 16 residues. The CDR3 reads CASSLMGGTSQYEQYF. The CDR3 nucleotides are TGTGCCAGCAGCTTAATGGGGGGCACCTCCCAATACGAGCAGTACTTC.

The chain has TRBV19 and TRBJ2-1; TRBD1 matches 9 bases. Germline V gene data show CDR1 as LNHDA and CDR2 as SQIVND (reference sequence). CDR3 size: 15 residues. Trimming at V came to 5 bases and at J to 10 bases, leaving 12 bases not matched to a gene. In DNA, the CDR3 is TGTGCCAGTAGTGCGCCACTGACAGGGGGTTACGAGCAGTTCTTC. Encoded protein: CASSAPLTGGYEQFF.

This clonotype was found many times. The CDR3: CASGLYRGGQNYGYTF. The CDR3 DNA sequence: TGTGCTAGTGGTTTGTACCGCGGGGGACAGAACTATGGCTACACCTTC. This chain uses TRBV12-5 with TRBJ1-2; 7 positions agree with TRBD1. The CDR3 is 16 amino acids. V shed 2 bases, J shed 2 bases, and the junction held 8 bases outside the gene matches. The germline gives CDR1 LGHNT, CDR2 FRNRAP.

This clonotype was recorded a few times. The chain employs TRBV7-9 and TRBJ2-7; 11 bases fit TRBD2. CDR1 SEHNR and CDR2 FQNEAQ come from the germline V gene (reference sequence). J gave up 3 bases and V 5 bases, and 9 bases lay outside the gene matches. This CDR3 is built from 16 residues. CDR3 sequence: CASSGGLAGGNYEQYF. DNA for the CDR3: TGTGCCAGCAGCGGAGGCCTAGCGGGAGGCAACTACGAGCAGTACTTC.

This clonotype was detected many times. DNA for the CDR3: TGTGCCAGCAGTTTGGGGACCGGCGCGTACTTC. Translated: CASSLGTGAYF. The chain carries TRBV12-3 or TRBV12-4 and TRBJ2-7; possibly TRBD1 or TRBD2 for D (5 bases each). This CDR3 has 11 residues. The ends were cut back, 3 bases at V and 12 bases at J, with 12 bases in the middle.

The chain uses TRBV20-1 and TRBJ2-5; 10 bases are shared with TRBD1. The germline CDR1 and CDR2 sequences are DFQATT and SNEGSKA (reference sequence). The CDR3 is 15 amino acids. V lost 2 bases, J lost 5 bases, and 8 bases stayed unmatched. CDR3 region: CSARSLTGGRETQYF. The CDR3 nucleotides read TGCAGTGCTAGATCCTTGACAGGGGGCAGGGAGACCCAGTACTTC.

This clonotype came up many times. The chain joins TRBV10-3 to TRBJ2-1, with TRBD2 matching over 8 bases. The CDR3 length is 14 residues. From germline, CDR1 is ENHRY and CDR2 SYGVKD. The V gene end was trimmed by 5 bases and the J gene end by 2 bases; junction bases not matched to a gene: 2. The CDR3 loop reads CAISSGLAYNEQFF. CDR3 sequence (DNA): TGTGCCATCAGTTCGGGACTAGCCTACAATGAGCAGTTCTTC.

This chain connects TRBV6-4 to TRBJ2-3, with TRBD2 identical over 11 bases. The germline V gene encodes CDR1 MRHNA and CDR2 SNTAGT. There are 16 residues in the CDR3. J lost 4 bases, V lost 0 bases, and 3 bases had no gene match. The CDR3 region is CASSDSSGGAPDTQYF. The CDR3 DNA sequence: TGTGCCAGCAGTGACTCTAGCGGGGGGGCTCCAGATACGCAGTATTTT.

In this sample, this clonotype turned up many times. The V and J genes are TRBV12-3 or TRBV12-4 and TRBJ2-1; 9 nucleotides match TRBD1. CDR3 size: 15 residues. V dropped 5 bases and J dropped 4; count of bases not matched to a gene: 6. The CDR3 DNA follows: TGTGCCAGCAGTCACGGACAGGGGCCTTACAATGAGCAGTTCTTC. It translates to CASSHGQGPYNEQFF.

This clonotype was picked up a small number of times. The chain links TRBV28 to TRBJ2-7, with TRBD1 matching over 8 bases. The CDR3 loop spans 15 amino acids. Germline values: CDR1 MDHEN, CDR2 SYDVKM. Trimming removed 8 bases from V and 0 bases from J; junction bases left unmatched: 9. The CDR3: CASQTRQGASYEQYV. The CDR3 bases are TGTGCCAGCCAAACCCGGCAGGGGGCCTCCTACGAGCAGTACGTC.

This chain links TRBV7-9 with TRBJ2-7; 9 nucleotides line up with TRBD2. The CDR3 sequence is 14 residues long. The trim removed 5 bases at V and 0 bases at J, leaving 2 bases unmatched. CDR1 and CDR2 from the germline V gene are SEHNR and FQNEAQ (reference sequence). In DNA form, the CDR3 reads TGTGCCAGCAGCCATAGCGGGAGCTCCTACGAGCAGTACTTC. Its protein product is CASSHSGSSYEQYF.

The sample holds many counts of this clonotype. The chain carries TRBV7-9 and TRBJ2-5; 7 bases line up with TRBD2. Germline V CDR1 and CDR2: SEHNR, FQNEAQ (reference sequence). The CDR3 extends over 14 amino acids. Trimming took 4 bases from V and 2 from J; bases not matched to a gene: 4. The CDR3 coding sequence is TGTGCCAGCAGCTCGACGGGAGGACAAGAGACCCAGTACTTC. It specifies CASSSTGGQETQYF.

This clonotype was counted only a few times. V usage is TRBV20-1 and J usage is TRBJ2-1; D may match TRBD1 or TRBD2 (5 bases each). CDR1 and CDR2 from the germline V gene are DFQATT and SNEGSKA (reference sequence). This CDR3 has 18 residues. V lost 0 bases to trimming and J lost 2 bases, with 20 bases between them. The CDR3 region is CSARDGLGREGAYNEQFF. CDR3 in DNA: TGCAGTGCTAGAGATGGCTTGGGGAGAGAAGGGGCCTACAATGAGCAGTTCTTC.

This clonotype was observed many times. The J gene is TRBJ2-1, the V gene TRBV7-9; 13 nucleotides line up with TRBD2. CDR3 length: 16 amino acids. After removal of 0 bases from V and 6 bases from J, the junction contained 2 bases not matched to a gene. Per germline, CDR1 SEHNR and CDR2 FQNEAQ (reference sequence). The CDR3 DNA sequence: TGTGCCAGCAGCTTAGCAGGACTAGCGGGAGTCAATGAGCAGTTCTTC. Protein sequence: CASSLAGLAGVNEQFF.

This clonotype was seen a few times. J is TRBJ2-3 and V is TRBV5-1; 8 bases are a match to TRBD2. V gave up 4 bases and J gave up 0 bases; unmatched junction bases: 13. The germline gives CDR1 SGHRS, CDR2 YFSETQ. This CDR3 region has 18 residues. CDR3 protein: CASSPRAQGLGSTDTQYF. CDR3 DNA: TGCGCCAGCAGCCCTAGGGCCCAGGGACTAGGTAGCACAGATACGCAGTATTTT.

This clonotype was counted a few times. The CDR3 reads CSVRDRFSLYEQYF. CDR3 sequence (DNA): TGCAGCGTCCGCGACAGGTTTTCCCTCTACGAGCAGTACTTC. The V gene is TRBV29-1, the J gene TRBJ2-7, with D possibly being TRBD1 (6 bases). Between the trimmed V and J ends, which lost 6 bases and 3 bases, there was a span of 18 bases. The germline V gene has CDR1 SQVTM and CDR2 ANQGSEA. There are 14 residues in the CDR3.

The count of this clonotype is one. The chain carries TRBV7-8 and TRBJ2-1; 7 bases agree with TRBD1. V was clipped by 5 bases and J by 8 bases; unmatched bases: 15. The CDR3 is made up of 16 amino acids. The germline V gene encodes CDR1 SGHVS and CDR2 FQNEAQ. This chain's CDR3 is CASSPRQGGFADEQFF. DNA of the CDR3: TGTGCCAGCAGCCCGCGACAGGGCGGATTCGCCGATGAGCAGTTCTTC.

The V and J genes are TRBV6-1 and TRBJ2-1, with D perhaps TRBD2 (7 bases). The germline gives CDR1 MNHNS, CDR2 SASEGT. This CDR3 comprises 15 residues. Trimming cost V 6 bases and J 7 bases, with 19 bases left between them. The CDR3 DNA follows: TGTGCCAGCAGAGGGGGGGACCGCCGCGCAAATGAGCAGTTCTTC. Its translation is CASRGGDRRANEQFF.

A few counts support this clonotype. This chain links TRBV25-1 with TRBJ1-1; possible D gene TRBD1, 5 bases. Deletions cut 8 bases from V and 5 bases from J, with 12 bases between. CDR3 size: 12 residues. Germline CDR1 and CDR2: MGHDK and SYGVNS. The CDR3 reads CASRETVTEAFF. As DNA, the CDR3 is TGTGCCAGCCGGGAGACAGTGACTGAAGCTTTCTTT.

This clonotype has just a few counts. The genes are TRBV11-2 and TRBJ2-1; 10 bases agree with TRBD2. This CDR3 has 17 residues. Germline V gene data show CDR1 as SGHAT and CDR2 as FQNNGV. The trim removed 3 bases at V and 7 bases at J, leaving 12 bases unmatched. The CDR3 protein is CASSFPWASGSGNEQFF. The CDR3 DNA is TGTGCCAGCAGCTTCCCATGGGCTAGCGGGAGTGGAAATGAGCAGTTCTTC.

The V call is TRBV15, the J call TRBJ1-1; possibly TRBD1 for D (6 bases). There are 16 residues in the CDR3. Trimming left V 5 bases short and J 4 bases short, with 20 bases between. The germline V gene encodes CDR1 LNHNV and CDR2 YYDKDF (reference sequence). The CDR3 sequence: CATSVKSTNRATEAFF. The CDR3 nucleotides read TGTGCCACCAGCGTAAAATCCACTAACAGGGCCACTGAAGCTTTCTTT.

This clonotype was counted many times. The CDR3 here is CASSLSGTEQFF. The CDR3 nucleotides are TGTGCCAGCAGCTTATCGGGGACGGAGCAGTTCTTC. This chain joins TRBV7-2 and TRBJ2-1; D might be TRBD1 or TRBD2, each matching 5 bases. The CDR3 consists of 12 residues. CDR1 SGHTA and CDR2 FQGNSA come from the germline V gene. V was trimmed by 2 bases and J by 10 bases, leaving 9 bases between them.